A selection of T cell receptor beta chains follows, all from one sample in a study of blood T cell repertoires in COVID-19. Profiled with immunoSEQ multiplex PCR; TCRdb holds only in-frame clones, not every one. Of under 55,000 clones in the sample, about nine tenths are singletons; the top ten hold 28%. Sequencing used peripheral blood. The receptors stem from a human donor in a cohort sampled during active COVID-19. Each CDR3 is given with its conserved first and last residue. D genes are given only for firm matches. Rows give clone size only sometimes, using once, few, many, or a class for an expanded clone.

j_call v_call clone_size d_call cdr3_nt cdr3_aa
TRBJ2-7 TRBV6-6 NA TRBD1 TGTGCCAGCAGTTATACAGGGGAAAGCTACGAGCAGTACTTC CASSYTGESYEQYF
TRBJ2-7 TRBV9 NA NA TGTGCCAGCAGCGTAGAACGCGGCGAGCAGTACTTC CASSVERGEQYF
TRBJ2-1 TRBV3-1/TRBV3-2 NA TRBD2 TGTGCCAGCAGCCGCCTAGCGGGAAACTACAATGAGCAGTTCTTC CASSRLAGNYNEQFF
TRBJ1-2 TRBV5-1 NA NA TGCGCCAGCAGCCCTCGAGGGGGATCGGAACGAGATGGCTACACCTTC CASSPRGGSERDGYTF
TRBJ1-4 TRBV9 once NA TGTGCCAGCACCAGGAAAGATGGTAATGAAAAACTGTTTTTT CASTRKDGNEKLFF
TRBJ1-5 TRBV6-1 NA NA TGTGCCAGCAGTGAACAGACAAGTTATAGCAATCAGCCCCAGCATTTT CASSEQTSYSNQPQHF
TRBJ1-1 TRBV28 NA NA TGTGCCAGCAGTTTCGTGGCCCCGAACACTGAAGCTTTCTTT CASSFVAPNTEAFF
TRBJ2-7 TRBV25-1 NA NA TGTGCCAGCTGGGGGACTCCTGGAGTTTACGAGCAGTACTTC CASWGTPGVYEQYF
TRBJ1-6 TRBV7-9 NA NA TGTGCCAGCAGCTTAGAAGAGGTTTCACCCCTCCACTTT CASSLEEVSPLHF
TRBJ2-2 TRBV7-9 NA TRBD1 TGTGCCAGCAGCTCGGAGAAGGGGGCCACCGGGGAGCTGTTTTTT CASSSEKGATGELFF
TRBJ1-2 TRBV10-2 NA NA TGCGCCAGCAGTGAAGGGAAGACAGTCCTTGCCTTC CASSEGKTVLAF
TRBJ1-2 TRBV29-1 few NA TGCAGCGTTGATTCAGGGCCCGGCTACACCTTC CSVDSGPGYTF
TRBJ2-7 TRBV28 NA TRBD2 TGTGCCAGCAGTTTGCTAGCGGTCTACGAGCAGTACTTC CASSLLAVYEQYF
TRBJ1-2 TRBV28 NA TRBD1 TGTGCCAGCAGGAGCCGGGACAGGGGTCACTATGGCTACACCTTC CASRSRDRGHYGYTF